These T cell receptor beta chains were read from a single sample in a study of blood T cell repertoires in COVID-19. TCRdb's copy holds only in-frame clones and misses some; the assay was immunoSEQ multiplex PCR. The repertoire has over 350,000 clones, roughly 89% of them found once; the top ten carry 4.3%. Sequencing input: peripheral blood. The receptors shown here come from a woman aged 25 to 45 with acute or convalescent COVID-19. Each CDR3 is given with its conserved first and last residue.

V gene	CDR3 protein
TRBV4-2	CASSQRMNEQFF
TRBV15	CATRAAGSNYGYTF
TRBV5-4	CASSLAEGLDEQFF
TRBV7-3	CASSSGPISYNEQFF
TRBV5-6	CASSGWTDSNYGYTF
TRBV28	CASSLGQISGNTIYF
TRBV11-2	CASSFPGGGGYGYTF
TRBV11-2	CASSTGGAGGRDTQYF
TRBV9	CASSIGTGGNTIYF
TRBV4-1	CASSQDTESYTQETQYF
TRBV7-2	CASSWLAGVQETQYF
TRBV5-1	CASSLGQGKNSPLHF
TRBV19	CASSIGHGGARSTDTQYF
TRBV30	CAWSVEDRGFHEQYF
TRBV30	CAWTGGNYNEQFF
TRBV5-8	CASSLTGNTEAFF